This TCR beta chain comes out of a study of regulatory T cells in long-lasting Graves disease. Looking at the study overall: Antithyroid drugs had been given to newly diagnosed Graves' patients for under 3 months.

Time point in this sample: newly diagnosed GD, antithyroid drugs for less than 3 months. The authors made the TCR library using RNA they extracted from PBMCs. This CDR3 is built from 16 residues. Germline V gene sequence: CDR1 KGHDR, CDR2 SFDVKD. Trimming shortened V by 0 bases and J by 7 bases, and 14 bases separated the two germline ends. Libraries of TCR beta came from iRepertoire HTBI primers plus Arm-PCR of CDR3 regions. TCRdb ran MiXCR on the multiplex PCR reads and lists one entry per CDR3 protein. The table includes about 440,000 distinct CDR3 sequences, over 15% detected once. These same data were also listed under a study on T cells in Graves' hyperthyroidism and ophthalmopathy.

The source was peripheral blood mononuclear cells (PBMCs), collected at new diagnosis, from a patient treated with antithyroid drugs. The chain employs TRBV24-1 and TRBJ2-2; D gene uncertain. The TCR comes from a woman between 25 and 40 years old with Graves disease. The CDR3 spells CATSDLRRGVIGELFF. In nucleotides, the CDR3 is TGTGCCACCAGTGATTTGCGGAGAGGAGTCATCGGGGAGCTGTTTTTT.